One and the same sample provided the 29 T cell receptor beta chains below, sequenced in a study of a mutant IDH1 vaccine in newly diagnosed glioma. Assay: immunoSEQ multiplex PCR; the TCRdb copy retains only in-frame clones and omits some. The data hold 69,000 or so clones, with around 86% observed a single time. The time point: week 35, safety follow-up. Topical imiquimod was applied with each vaccine dose, which held 300 ug of mutant IDH1 20-mer peptide. Which antigens these TCRs recognize remains unknown. Specimen: PBMCs, collected from a glioma patient whose treatment included an IDH1 peptide vaccine. Source of these receptors: a man aged 25-45 years with glioma.

The CDR3 protein is CASSVNTGDEQYF. CDR3 nucleotides: TGTGCCAGCAGCGTAAATACAGGGGACGAGCAGTACTTC. This chain uses TRBV9 with TRBJ2-7, with 7 bases lining up with TRBD1. V was pared by 1 base and J by 5 bases, with 3 bases of the junction left unmatched. CDR3 length: 13 residues. The germline gives CDR1 SGDLS, CDR2 YYNGEE.

The chain uses TRBV28 and TRBJ1-2; 7 nucleotides align to TRBD1. With 10 bases clipped from V and 0 bases from J, the junction kept 11 bases outside the gene matches. Germline CDR1 MDHEN, CDR2 SYDVKM. This CDR3 is built from 15 residues. The CDR3 reads CATRTPGTANYGYTF. DNA of the CDR3: TGTGCCACTAGGACCCCAGGGACAGCTAACTATGGCTACACCTTC.

This chain joins TRBV5-4 and TRBJ1-2, with 10 nucleotides matching TRBD1. CDR3 length: 15 amino acids. Germline values: CDR1 SGHNT, CDR2 YYREEE (reference sequence). J was trimmed by 4 bases and V by 6 bases; bases with no gene match: 9. The CDR3 here is CASMRRDRGVYGYTF. The CDR3 coding sequence is TGTGCCAGCATGCGTCGGGACAGGGGTGTCTATGGCTACACCTTC.

The CDR3 reads CASSQDTSRAGYTF. CDR3 bases: TGCGCCAGCAGCCAAGACACAAGCAGGGCTGGCTACACCTTC. The chain recombines TRBV4-3 with TRBJ1-2; D is perhaps TRBD1 (5 bases). V was clipped by 0 bases and J by 7 bases, with 12 bases between them. The CDR3 consists of 14 residues. CDR1 is LGHNA and CDR2 is YSLEER in the germline V gene.

The V and J genes are TRBV6-5 and TRBJ2-1; 7 positions agree with TRBD2. This CDR3 comprises 15 residues. CDR1 is MNHEY, CDR2 SVGAGI, per germline. V gave up 1 base and J gave up 4 bases; unmatched junction bases: 4. In DNA form, the CDR3 reads TGTGCCAGCAGTTACTTCCTAGCGGATTACAATGAGCAGTTCTTC. The encoded protein is CASSYFLADYNEQFF.

This clone is a singleton in its sample. The chain uses TRBV11-2 and TRBJ1-3; a weak D match, TRBD1 (5 bases). The CDR3 is made up of 15 amino acids. Between the trimmed V and J ends, which lost 5 bases and 3 bases, there was a span of 14 bases. Germline values: CDR1 SGHAT, CDR2 FQNNGV. This CDR3 reads CASSINGGFGNTIYF. The DNA of the CDR3 is TGTGCCAGCAGCATAAACGGGGGGTTTGGAAACACCATATATTTT.

The chain is built from TRBV5-6 and TRBJ1-1, with no clear D. The CDR3 loop spans 15 amino acids. V was clipped by 1 base and J by 0 bases, with 10 bases between them. Looked up from germline, CDR1 is SGHDT and CDR2 is YYEEEE. Here the CDR3 reads CASSLYRGMNTEAFF. The DNA of the CDR3 is TGTGCCAGCAGCTTGTACCGGGGTATGAACACTGAAGCTTTCTTT.

This chain links TRBV9 with TRBJ1-4, with 9 bases identical to TRBD1. Germline V lookup: CDR1 SGDLS, CDR2 YYNGEE. V dropped 3 bases and J dropped 4; count of bases not matched to a gene: 1. The CDR3 spans 14 residues. CDR3 nucleotides: TGTGCCAGCAGCGCGACAGGGGGTAATGAAAAACTGTTTTTT. It encodes CASSATGGNEKLFF.

This clone came up once. The J gene is TRBJ1-2, the V gene TRBV6-5, with a weak D call TRBD1 (6 bases). This CDR3 is built from 13 residues. Trimming left V 7 bases short and J 3 bases short, with 12 bases between. Germline CDR1 and CDR2: MNHEY and SVGAGI. CDR3 sequence (DNA): TGTGCCAGCACCGGGGACACGTACTATGGCTACACCTTC. It codes for CASTGDTYYGYTF.

This clone has more than one count but fewer than ten. The J gene is TRBJ1-2, the V gene TRBV28, with D uncertain. The CDR3 runs to 14 residues. Germline-derived CDR1 and CDR2 are MDHEN and SYDVKM. V lost 0 bases and J lost 9, with 14 bases in between. CDR3 DNA: TGTGCCAGCAGTTTATGGGGGAACAGAGGGAGCTACACCTTC. Translation gives CASSLWGNRGSYTF.

This chain joins TRBV2 and TRBJ2-3; TRBD2 is a possible D gene (5 bases). The ends were cut back, 3 bases at V and 8 bases at J, with 9 bases in the middle. The CDR3 sequence is 12 residues long. Per germline, CDR1 SNHLY and CDR2 FYNNEI. In DNA, the CDR3 is TGTGCCAGCAGTGACAGGACTCGTACGCAGTATTTT. Its translation is CASSDRTRTQYF.

V gene TRBV30 combines with J gene TRBJ2-1, with 11 nucleotides matching TRBD1. Germline V gene lookup returns CDR1 GTSNPN and CDR2 SVGIG (reference sequence). V lost 1 base and J lost 2; bases outside the gene matches: 1. The CDR3 has 15 amino acids. CDR3: CAWSGTGGTYNEQFF. CDR3 DNA: TGTGCCTGGAGTGGGACAGGGGGCACCTACAATGAGCAGTTCTTC.

The genes are TRBV29-1 and TRBJ2-1; 10 bases agree with TRBD2. Germline lookup yields CDR1 SQVTM and CDR2 ANQGSEA. This CDR3 region has 14 residues. V gave up 6 bases and J gave up 7 bases; unmatched junction bases: 9. The CDR3 loop is CSVGRLAGGNEQFF. For the CDR3, the DNA is TGCAGCGTGGGGAGACTAGCGGGTGGGAATGAGCAGTTCTTC.

The chain is built from TRBV5-1 and TRBJ2-1; D gene uncertain. This CDR3 is 12 amino acids long. Germline V CDR1 and CDR2: SGHRS, YFSETQ. V lost 1 base, J lost 6 bases, and 5 bases lay in between. This CDR3 reads CASSLLGNEQFF. CDR3 coding DNA: TGCGCCAGCAGCTTGTTGGGCAATGAGCAGTTCTTC.

The chain joins TRBV5-1 to TRBJ2-5; TRBD1 matches at 9 bases. V shed 0 bases and J 5 bases; nucleotides not matched to a gene: 8. The CDR3 is 16 residues long. CDR1 and CDR2 (germline): SGHRS, YFSETQ. CDR3 sequence (DNA): TGCGCCAGCAGCTTGGGGTCGACAGGACAGGGGGAGACCCAGTACTTC. Its translation is CASSLGSTGQGETQYF.

The chain employs TRBV6-6 and TRBJ2-1, with TRBD2 matching over 8 bases. The CDR3 has 14 residues. J was trimmed by 4 bases and V by 6 bases; bases with no gene match: 5. Germline V CDR1 and CDR2: MNHNY, SVGAGI (reference sequence). CDR3 nucleotide sequence: TGTGCCAGCAGGGAACTAGCGGAATACAATGAGCAGTTCTTC. Protein sequence: CASRELAEYNEQFF.

The chain has TRBV11-2 and TRBJ1-2, with TRBD1 as a possible D gene (6 bases). The length of the CDR3 is 13 residues. CDR1 and CDR2 (germline): SGHAT, FQNNGV. V was cut by 2 bases and J by 3 bases, with 7 bases left in between. The CDR3 DNA reads TGTGCCAGCAGCTTAAACAGGGACTATGGCTACACCTTC. This translates into CASSLNRDYGYTF.

The chain has TRBV7-6 and TRBJ2-5; the D is unclear. V lost 2 bases and J lost 2, with 9 bases in between. The CDR3 covers 14 residues. Germline V gene sequence: CDR1 SGHVS, CDR2 FNYEAQ. CDR3 sequence: CASSLTWRQETQYF. The CDR3 DNA follows: TGTGCCAGCAGCTTAACTTGGCGGCAAGAGACCCAGTACTTC.

This clone occurred a few times. This sequence joins TRBV10-3 and TRBJ1-1; 7 bases fit TRBD1. Looked up from germline, CDR1 is ENHRY and CDR2 is SYGVKD. The CDR3 extends over 13 amino acids. J was trimmed by 4 bases and V by 10 bases; bases with no gene match: 9. Here the CDR3 DNA reads TGTGCCACCCAACTAGACAGGGTCACTGAAGCTTTCTTT. This encodes CATQLDRVTEAFF.

The gene calls are TRBV6-5 and TRBJ2-1; 7 nucleotides match TRBD1. This CDR3 contains 16 residues. From germline, CDR1 is MNHEY and CDR2 SVGAGI. Losses at the gene ends were 2 bases for V and 5 bases for J; bases not matched to a gene: 9. CDR3 amino acids: CASSYGQVIGNNEQFF. The CDR3 DNA reads TGTGCCAGCAGTTACGGACAGGTTATAGGGAACAATGAGCAGTTCTTC.

The V call is TRBV5-1, the J call TRBJ2-2; 7 bases are shared with TRBD1. CDR1 and CDR2 (germline): SGHRS, YFSETQ. Trimming removed 5 bases from V and 3 bases from J; junction bases left unmatched: 7. The CDR3 is 15 amino acids. CDR3 protein: CASSPRTGDTGELFF. The CDR3 bases are TGCGCCAGCAGTCCTCGGACAGGCGACACCGGGGAGCTGTTTTTT.

The genes are TRBV13 and TRBJ1-2, with a possible D match to TRBD1 (6 bases). The CDR3 length is 14 residues. Germline CDR1 is PRHDT and CDR2 is FYEKMQ (reference sequence). Trimming pared 5 bases from V and 2 bases from J, leaving 12 bases between. CDR3: CASSPGEENYGYTF. CDR3 coding DNA: TGTGCCAGCAGCCCAGGGGAGGAGAACTATGGCTACACCTTC.

The rearrangement links TRBV27 to TRBJ2-3; possible D gene TRBD2, 6 bases. Trimming cost V 1 base and J 0 bases, with 14 bases left between them. The CDR3 totals 17 residues. Per the germline V gene, CDR1 is MNHEY and CDR2 is SMNVEV (reference sequence). CDR3 amino acids: CASSLLSSVYSTDTQYF. The CDR3 DNA follows: TGTGCCAGCAGTTTATTATCTAGCGTTTATAGCACAGATACGCAGTATTTT.

This clone came up once. The chain has TRBV18 and TRBJ2-1; D may be TRBD1 (6 bases). CDR3 length equals 15 residues. Germline CDR1 is KGHSH and CDR2 is LQKENI. Trimming took 2 bases from V and 6 from J, leaving 14 bases between them. The CDR3 loop reads CASSPGGLNFNEQFF. Here the CDR3 DNA reads TGTGCCAGCTCACCAGGGGGCCTAAATTTCAATGAGCAGTTCTTC. The full variable domain, with the rest looked up from reference TRBV18 and TRBJ2-1, is NAGVMQNPRHLVRRRGQEARLRCSPMKGHSHVYWYRQLPEEGLKFMVYLQKENIIDESGMPKERFSAEFPKEGPSILRIQQVVRGDSAAYFCASSPGGLNFNEQFFGPGTRLTVL.

The chain recombines TRBV27 with TRBJ2-7; D unresolved. The CDR3 length is 14 residues. Trimming left V 6 bases short and J 0 bases short, with 12 bases between. Looked up from germline, CDR1 is MNHEY and CDR2 is SMNVEV (reference sequence). The CDR3 protein is CASRNTYSSYEQYF. The CDR3, as DNA: TGTGCCAGCAGAAACACGTATAGCTCCTACGAGCAGTACTTC.

The chain carries TRBV21-1 and TRBJ2-5; the table's D gene call, TRBD2, was not cross checked with the DNA. TRBV21-1 is a pseudogene. The CDR3 length is 18 residues. CDR3 region: CASSTEKPSGTIQETQYF. The CDR3 DNA is TGTGCCAGCAGCACAGAAAAGCCTAGCGGTACCATACAAGAGACCCAGTACTTC.

V gene TRBV5-1 combines with J gene TRBJ2-2, with D perhaps TRBD1 (5 bases). The CDR3 contains 14 residues. The germline gives CDR1 SGHRS, CDR2 YFSETQ. Trimming took 2 bases from V and 6 from J, leaving 11 bases between them. The CDR3 protein is CASSFQGSAGELFF. CDR3 sequence (DNA): TGCGCCAGCAGCTTTCAGGGTTCGGCCGGGGAGCTGTTTTTT.

The chain uses TRBV7-9 and TRBJ2-1, with D perhaps matching TRBD1 or TRBD2 (5 bases each). The CDR3 covers 15 residues. Germline CDR1 is SEHNR and CDR2 is FQNEAQ (reference sequence). V was shortened by 4 bases and J by 10 bases, with 20 bases between the two germline ends. CDR3 nucleotide sequence: TGTGCCAGCAGCTCATTCCGGGACCCCCCACAGGAGCAGTTCTTC. Protein sequence: CASSSFRDPPQEQFF.

CDR3 amino acids: CASSQSNFRCNRGGGQPQHF. The CDR3 coding sequence is TGCGCCAGCAGTCAATCAAATTTTAGGTGTAACAGGGGAGGGGGACAGCCCCAGCATTTT. The rearrangement uses TRBV23-1 and TRBJ1-5; TRBD1 aligns across 7 bases. TRBV23-1 is marked as an open reading frame, function uncertain. The CDR3 consists of 20 residues. The V segment lost 0 bases and the J segment 7 bases; nucleotides outside the gene matches: 21.